One and the same sample provided the 10 T cell receptor beta chains below, sequenced in a study of vaccination and CD4 T cells after COVID-19. CD4+ T cells that had been cultured provided DNA sequenced with the Oncomine TCR Beta short-read assay. TCRdb passed the PCR reads through MiXCR, listing each CDR3 protein once. This repertoire shows around 20,000 distinct CDR3 sequences, approximately 40% found once; its top ten account for about a sixth. These receptors' antigens are unknown. As for time point: late sampling 161 to 241 days after vaccination in three convalescent patients. The treatment denotes: approximately 10-day PBMC culture with coronavirus spike peptide pools or control peptides (ViraFEST assay). This sample comprised CD4+ T cells from blood, cultured in vitro, obtained about 7 months after SARS-CoV-2 vaccination. These receptors were obtained from a human donor who had recovered from COVID-19.

CDR3 sequence: CASSPVPGQGAGTEAFF. CDR3 coding DNA: TGTGCCAGCAGCCCCGTCCCGGGACAGGGGGCGGGAACTGAAGCTTTCTTT. The V gene is TRBV6-1, the J gene TRBJ1-1, with TRBD1 matching 12 bases. V gave up 6 bases and J gave up 5 bases; unmatched junction bases: 13. From germline, CDR1 is MNHNS and CDR2 SASEGT. The CDR3 is made up of 17 amino acids.

V is TRBV5-6 and J is TRBJ1-2; no clear D. The CDR3 consists of 14 residues. Germline CDR1 SGHDT, CDR2 YYEEEE. Between the trimmed V and J ends, which lost 2 bases and 8 bases, there was a span of 16 bases. CDR3 loop: CASSFREGFEGYTF. Written as DNA, the CDR3 is TGTGCCAGCAGCTTTAGGGAGGGTTTTGAGGGCTACACCTTC.

Details on this clonotype: This CDR3 fails to terminate in the conserved phenylalanine or tryptophan, so it likely reflects a read error. The DNA of the CDR3 is TGTGCCAGCAGTGGACAGGGGTGGAATCAGCCCCAGCATCTT. Amino acid sequence: CASSGQGWNQPQHL. J is TRBJ1-5 and V is TRBV2; 8 bases are a match to TRBD1. Looked up from germline, CDR1 is SNHLY and CDR2 is FYNNEI. The CDR3 length is 14 residues. The V gene end was trimmed by 4 bases and the J gene end by 4 bases; junction bases not matched to a gene: 3.

This clonotype was counted between two and nine times. This chain uses TRBV20-1 with TRBJ2-1, with a tentative D call TRBD2 (6 bases). The V end lost 3 bases, the J end lost 8 bases, and 14 bases lay between the germline ends. The CDR3 contains 13 residues. Germline loops: CDR1 DFQATT, CDR2 SNEGSKA (reference sequence). The CDR3 DNA is TGCAGTGCTAGCTCGGGAGTCGCTGATGAGCAGTTCTTC. Translated: CSASSGVADEQFF.

This clonotype is categorized as medium-sized (0.01 to 0.1%). This chain joins TRBV20-1 and TRBJ1-3, with D unclear. Germline V gives CDR1 DFQATT, CDR2 SNEGSKA (reference sequence). V was cut by 6 bases and J by 0 bases, with 9 bases left in between. This CDR3 has 13 amino acids. DNA for the CDR3: TGCAGTGCGCGGAGTCCCTCTGGAAACACCATATATTTT. Protein sequence: CSARSPSGNTIYF.

The chain couples TRBV20-1 to TRBJ1-4; tentative D call: TRBD1 (6 bases). The germline gives CDR1 DFQATT, CDR2 SNEGSKA (reference sequence). CDR3 length: 14 residues. V was cut by 2 bases and J by 8 bases, with 15 bases left in between. CDR3 amino acids: CSARLGGIGEKLFF. CDR3 in DNA: TGCAGTGCTAGACTCGGGGGCATCGGCGAAAAACTGTTTTTT.

The chain couples TRBV24-1 to TRBJ2-5, with TRBD2 identical over 15 bases. This CDR3 has 18 residues. After removal of 4 bases from V and 3 bases from J, the junction contained 8 bases not matched to a gene. Germline loops: CDR1 KGHDR, CDR2 SFDVKD. The chain's CDR3 is CATSDSGLAGGTEETQYF. CDR3 coding DNA: TGTGCCACCAGTGACTCGGGACTAGCGGGAGGTACTGAAGAGACCCAGTACTTC.

The rearrangement links TRBV7-2 to TRBJ2-7; no clear D gene. Trimming shortened V by 5 bases and J by 0 bases, and 11 bases separated the two germline ends. CDR1 and CDR2 from the germline V gene are SGHTA and FQGNSA. The CDR3 totals 14 residues. The CDR3 region is CASSGRSGSYEQYF. As DNA, the CDR3 is TGTGCCAGCAGCGGCAGATCGGGCTCCTACGAGCAGTACTTC.

This clonotype came up a few times. V is TRBV6-5 and J is TRBJ1-1; D uncertain. The CDR3 runs to 14 residues. CDR1 and CDR2 (germline): MNHEY, SVGAGI. Trimming shortened V by 3 bases and J by 5 bases, and 13 bases separated the two germline ends. For the CDR3, the DNA is TGTGCCAGCAGTTATGGGGATGGGAATACTGAAGCTTTCTTT. It is translated as CASSYGDGNTEAFF.

This clonotype appeared a few times. The CDR3 nucleotides read TGTGCCAGCAGCTTAGAGTGGTCCAGCTACACCGGGGAGCTGTTTTTT. Its protein product is CASSLEWSSYTGELFF. The rearrangement uses TRBV7-2 and TRBJ2-2; D is uncertain. Trimming removed 1 base from V and 3 bases from J, with 12 bases in between. Germline CDR1 reads SGHTA; CDR2 reads FQGNSA. The CDR3 has 16 residues. The entire variable domain, with the rest obtained from reference TRBV7-2 and TRBJ2-2, is as follows: GAGVSQSPSNKVTEKGKDVELRCDPISGHTALYWYRQSLGQGLEFLIYFQGNSAPDKSGLPSDRFSAERTGGSVSTLTIQRTQQEDSAVYLCASSLEWSSYTGELFFGEGSRLTVL.